This TCR beta chain was profiled in a study of T cell responses to AZD1222 COVID-19 vaccine. This clone was counted between two and nine times. The antigen is unknown. Whole-study findings and limits: The donor group comprised mostly white British people and more females; the analysis possibly underestimated clonal diversity. Repertoires were collected only later (after the peak T cell response had occurred).

TCRdb's copy holds only in-frame clones and misses some; the assay was immunoSEQ multiplex PCR. The top ten hold 18% of the sample, which has 150,000 to 180,000 clones, under 95% seen once. Germline V gives CDR1 SGHVS, CDR2 FQNEAQ. This CDR3 has 11 residues. V was trimmed by 5 bases and J by 10 bases, leaving 9 bases between them. Specimen: peripheral blood, collected on day 0 of AZD1222 vaccination. This chain connects TRBV7-8 to TRBJ2-1; D remains ambiguous. The sequence was collected from an adult in good health. The CDR3 region has the DNA TGTGCCAGCAGCCCCGGCCGAGAGCAGTTCTTC. Its protein is CASSPGREQFF.